The T cell receptor (beta chain) under discussion was sequenced for a study of blood T cell repertoires in COVID-19. Study as a whole: Both acute and convalescent COVID-19 samples were obtained from the United States, Italy and Spain. PBMCs, B-cell-depleted T cells, or T cells were the source of the cDNA or gDNA that made up the material.

Original processing notes: Scientists estimated how many nucleated cells there were by amplifying reference gene primers. The table came from immunoSEQ multiplex PCR; TCRdb's copy has only in-frame clones and leaves some out. From that table come the V and J calls and clone size; the DNA was used to work out D and trimming. Altogether some 300,000 clones are present, around 88% being singletons, with the ten largest covering approximately 7.2%. This clone was counted once. The sample comprised peripheral blood. This sequence was found in a woman aged 30 to 39 who had recovered from COVID-19.

CDR3 region: CASSKGGVSYNEQFF. Written as DNA, the CDR3 is TGTGCCAGCAGCAAAGGGGGGGTTTCCTACAATGAGCAGTTCTTC. This sequence joins TRBV7-3 and TRBJ2-1; a weak D match, TRBD2 (7 bases). The CDR3 is 15 amino acids. CDR1 is SGHTA and CDR2 is FQGTGA in the germline V gene. V lost 5 bases to trimming and J lost 1 base, with 12 bases between them.